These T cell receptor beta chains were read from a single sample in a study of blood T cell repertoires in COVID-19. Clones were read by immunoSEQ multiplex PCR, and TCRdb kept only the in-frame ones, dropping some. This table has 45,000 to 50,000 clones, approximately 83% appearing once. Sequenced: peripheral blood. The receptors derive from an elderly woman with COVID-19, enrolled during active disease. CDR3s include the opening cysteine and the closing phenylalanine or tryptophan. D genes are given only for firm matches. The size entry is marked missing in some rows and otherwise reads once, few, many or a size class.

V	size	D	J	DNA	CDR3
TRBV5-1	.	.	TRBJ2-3	TGCGCCAGCAGCTTGGCGGCACCCTCGGGGACAGATACGCAGTATTTT	CASSLAAPSGTDTQYF
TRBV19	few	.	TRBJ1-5	TGTGCCAGTAGTATCCAGGGCGGAAGCAATCAGCCCCAGCATTTT	CASSIQGGSNQPQHF
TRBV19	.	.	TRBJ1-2	TGTGCCAGTAGTATCCGGGACTATGGCTACACCTTC	CASSIRDYGYTF
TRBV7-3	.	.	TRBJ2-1	TGTGCCAGCAGCTTGCCCCGTCAGGAGCAGTTCTTC	CASSLPRQEQFF
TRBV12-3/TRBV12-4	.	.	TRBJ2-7	TGTGCCAGCAGTCCAGACATCGGCGAGCAGTACTTC	CASSPDIGEQYF
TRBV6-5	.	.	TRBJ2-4	TGTGCCAGCATCCCGGATCGGGGAGGAAACATTCAGTACTTC	CASIPDRGGNIQYF
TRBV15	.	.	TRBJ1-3	TGTGCCACCAGCAGAGGCAGCGGGCTATATTTT	CATSRGSGLYF
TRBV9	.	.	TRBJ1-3	TGTGCCAGCAGCGTAGCAGAGGGAAAAGGTCAAAATTTT	CASSVAEGKGQNF
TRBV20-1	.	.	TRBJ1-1	TGCAGTGCTAGCGAGAGGACTGAAGCTTTCTTT	CSASERTEAFF
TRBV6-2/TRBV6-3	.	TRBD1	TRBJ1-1	TGTGCCAGCAGTTACGACAGGGGGAGAGCTTTCTTT	CASSYDRGRAFF
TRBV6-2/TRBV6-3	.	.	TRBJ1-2	TGTGCCAGCAGTTACATGCAGAACTATGGCTACACCTTC	CASSYMQNYGYTF
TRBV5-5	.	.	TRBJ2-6	TGTGCCAGCAGCGGCGACAGCTACTCTGGGGCCAACGTCCTGACTTTC	CASSGDSYSGANVLTF
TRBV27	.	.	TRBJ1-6	TGTGCCAGCAGTTTAGGGGGGGCTGGTAATTCACCCCTCCACTTT	CASSLGGAGNSPLHF
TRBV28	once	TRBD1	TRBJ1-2	TGTGCCACCCAATTTGGAGGGACAGGGGGTAGCTATGGCTACACCTTC	CATQFGGTGGSYGYTF
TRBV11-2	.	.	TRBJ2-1	TGTGCCAGCAGTCGCGGACTAGAGCAGTTCTTC	CASSRGLEQFF
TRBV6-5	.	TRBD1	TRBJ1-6	TGTGCCAGCAGCCGGACAGGAGGATATAATTCACCCCTCCACTTT	CASSRTGGYNSPLHF
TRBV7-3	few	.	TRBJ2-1	TGTGCCAGCAGCTTAGGAGGTGGCTACAATGAGCAGTTCTTC	CASSLGGGYNEQFF
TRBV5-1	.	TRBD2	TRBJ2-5	TGCGCCAGCAGCTTGGGGTCTAGCGGGGGGGAGACCCAGTACTTC	CASSLGSSGGETQYF
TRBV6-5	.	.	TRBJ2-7	TGTGCCAGCAGGAGATCTTCCCCCTCCTACGAGCAGTACTTC	CASRRSSPSYEQYF
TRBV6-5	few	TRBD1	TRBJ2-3	TGTGCCAGCAGTCCGGGACAGGGCACAGATACGCAGTATTTT	CASSPGQGTDTQYF
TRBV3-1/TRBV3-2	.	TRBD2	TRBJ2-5	TGTGCCAGCAGCCGTCGGGGGGTTCAAGAGACCCAGTACTTC	CASSRRGVQETQYF
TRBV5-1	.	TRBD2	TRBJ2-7	TGCGCCAGCAGCCTAGCGGGAGCCACCTACGAGCAGTACTTC	CASSLAGATYEQYF
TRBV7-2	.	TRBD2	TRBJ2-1	TGTGCCAGCAGCTTAGATCGAGCGGGAGGGTCCTACAATGAGCAGTTCTTC	CASSLDRAGGSYNEQFF
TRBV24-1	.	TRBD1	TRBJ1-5	TGTGCCACCAGTGGGGGACAGGGAGTAAGCAATCAGCCCCAGCATTTT	CATSGGQGVSNQPQHF
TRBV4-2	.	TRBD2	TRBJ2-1	TGTGCCAGCAGCCAAGATAGGACTAGCGGGAGCGATGAGCAGTTCTTC	CASSQDRTSGSDEQFF
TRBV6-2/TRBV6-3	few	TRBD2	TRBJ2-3	TGTGCCAGCAGTTTAGCGGGAGGGCTGGGAGATACGCAGTATTTT	CASSLAGGLGDTQYF
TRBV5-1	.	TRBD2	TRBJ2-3	TGCGCCAGCAGCCCGGGGAGTAGCGGGAGTATAGATACGCAGTATTTT	CASSPGSSGSIDTQYF
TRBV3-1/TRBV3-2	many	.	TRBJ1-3	TGTGCCAGCAGCCAAGGACAGGCCTCTGGAAACACCATATATTTT	CASSQGQASGNTIYF
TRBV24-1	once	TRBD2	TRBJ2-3	TGTGCCACCAGTGAACAGCGGGACACAGATACGCAGTATTTT	CATSEQRDTDTQYF
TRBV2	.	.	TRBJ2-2	TGTGCCAGCAGTCTAAAGTCGGGATTAGGGGAGCTGTTTTTT	CASSLKSGLGELFF
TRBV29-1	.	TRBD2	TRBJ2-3	TGCAGCGTTGGGATAGCGGGAGGGAAGGGTACGCAGTATTTT	CSVGIAGGKGTQYF
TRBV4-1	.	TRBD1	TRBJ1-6	TGCGCCAGCAGCCGCTACCCAGGGACAGGGGATTCACCCCTCCACTTT	CASSRYPGTGDSPLHF
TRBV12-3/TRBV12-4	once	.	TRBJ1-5	TGTGCCAGCAGTTTAGCCATTCCGGGGCCCCAGCATTTT	CASSLAIPGPQHF
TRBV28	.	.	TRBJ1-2	TGTGCCAGCAGTCTCTCTTCGACTCATGAGGGCGGCTACACCTTC	CASSLSSTHEGGYTF
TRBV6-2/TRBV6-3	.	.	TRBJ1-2	TGTGCCAGCAGTTACTCGTTGTCGGATGGCTACACCTTC	CASSYSLSDGYTF
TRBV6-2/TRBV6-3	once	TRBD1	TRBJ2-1	TGTGCCAGCAGTACACACCGGGACAGGGTGGGTGAGCAGTTCTTC	CASSTHRDRVGEQFF
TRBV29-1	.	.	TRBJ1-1	TGCAGCGTTGGGCAGAAGAACACTGAAGCTTTCTTT	CSVGQKNTEAFF
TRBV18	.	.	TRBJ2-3	TGTGCCAGCTCAAGGCTATTGGGAGACACAGATACGCAGTATTTT	CASSRLLGDTDTQYF
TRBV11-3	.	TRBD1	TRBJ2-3	TGTGCCAGCAGCTTAGGGCGACAGGGGATAACAGATACGCAGTATTTT	CASSLGRQGITDTQYF
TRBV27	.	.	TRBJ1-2	TGTGCCAGCAGTTACAATCAGGGCGGAGGCTACACCTTC	CASSYNQGGGYTF
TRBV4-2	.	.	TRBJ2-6	TGTGCCAGCAGCCAAGACCTTACACGGGGTAATGGGGCCAACGTCCTGACTTTC	CASSQDLTRGNGANVLTF
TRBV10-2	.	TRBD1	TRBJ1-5	TGCGCCAGCAGTGATAGGACAGGGGACGGTCAGCCCCAGCATTTT	CASSDRTGDGQPQHF
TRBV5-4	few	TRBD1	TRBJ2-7	TGTGCCAGCAGCTTGGATGGGACAGGGACCCACGAGCAGTACTTC	CASSLDGTGTHEQYF
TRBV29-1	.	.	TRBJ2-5	TGCAGCGTAAGCGGGGGAGGGGGCGGAGGACCCCAAGAGACCCAGTACTTC	CSVSGGGGGGPQETQYF
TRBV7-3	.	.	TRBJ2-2	TGTGCCAGCAGCTTAGATGGGACACTGAACACCGGGGAGCTGTTTTTT	CASSLDGTLNTGELFF
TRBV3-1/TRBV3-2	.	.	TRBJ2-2	TGTGCCAGCAGCCACCCGGACAGAAGGACCGGGGAGCTGTTTTTT	CASSHPDRRTGELFF
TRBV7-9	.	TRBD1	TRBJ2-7	TGTGCCAGCAGCCACGGACAGGGGGTAGCCCGGGGCTACGAGCAGTACTTC	CASSHGQGVARGYEQYF
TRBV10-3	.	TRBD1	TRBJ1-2	TGTGCCATCAGTGGGGACAGGGTCGGCGGCTACACCTTC	CAISGDRVGGYTF
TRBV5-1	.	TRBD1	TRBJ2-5	TGCGCCAGCAGCTCCTCGCCGGGACAGGGCGTGCAAGAGACCCAGTACTTC	CASSSSPGQGVQETQYF
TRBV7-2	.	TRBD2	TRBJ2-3	TGTGCCAGCAGCTTAGCGGGTCCAGCGGGGGGGCAAGGAGATACGCAGTATTTT	CASSLAGPAGGQGDTQYF
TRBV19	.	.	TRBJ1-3	TGTGCCAGTAGTTCCCCCGGGGGGGCCTCTGGAAACACCATATATTTT	CASSSPGGASGNTIYF
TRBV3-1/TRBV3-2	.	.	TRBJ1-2	TGTGCCAGCAGTCCTGACTTTAACTATGGCTACACCTTC	CASSPDFNYGYTF
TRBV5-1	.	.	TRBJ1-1	TGCGCCAGCAGCACGACGCCCTCAGGGCACACTGAAGCTTTCTTT	CASSTTPSGHTEAFF
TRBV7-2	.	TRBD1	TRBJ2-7	TGTGCCAGCAGCTTTGGGTTCGGCAGGGGGCAATACGAGCAGTACTTC	CASSFGFGRGQYEQYF